What follows are 16 T cell receptor beta chains derived from one specimen sequenced in a study of T cell responses to AZD1222 COVID-19 vaccine. Sequencing used immunoSEQ multiplex PCR; TCRdb keeps in-frame clones, though not all of them. This table holds about 130,000 clones, about 86% found once. This specimen was peripheral blood, taken on day 0 of AZD1222 vaccination. These receptors all come from an adult in good health.

The J gene is TRBJ2-5, the V gene TRBV15, with a possible D match to TRBD2 (6 bases). The CDR3 has 14 residues. In germline, CDR1 is LNHNV, CDR2 YYDKDF (reference sequence). The V gene lost 5 bases and the J gene lost 7 bases, with 17 bases spanning the gap. CDR3 in DNA: TGTGCCACCAGCGGCTCCGGGACGGGGGTGACCCAGTACTTC. The encoded protein is CATSGSGTGVTQYF.

The rearrangement uses TRBV7-2 and TRBJ1-3, with 10 bases fitting TRBD1. The V and J ends lost 1 base and 0 bases, in that order; junction bases with no gene match: 6. The CDR3 is 18 residues long. Germline CDR1 SGHTA, CDR2 FQGNSA. For the CDR3, the DNA is TGTGCCAGCAGCTTAGGGAGGGGGACAGGGGACTCTGGAAACACCATATATTTT. It codes for CASSLGRGTGDSGNTIYF.

The chain has TRBV18 and TRBJ2-7, with 13 bases lining up with TRBD2. This CDR3 comprises 15 residues. Germline V CDR1 and CDR2: KGHSH, LQKENI. V shed 4 bases, J shed 7 bases, and the junction held 7 bases outside the gene matches. This CDR3 reads CASSLRTSGSYEQYF. CDR3 DNA: TGTGCCAGCTCACTCCGGACTAGCGGGAGTTATGAGCAGTACTTC.

The chain couples TRBV7-3 to TRBJ2-3; 11 bases fit TRBD2. The CDR3 has 15 amino acids. Losses at the gene ends were 5 bases for V and 0 bases for J; bases not matched to a gene: 1. CDR1 and CDR2 (germline): SGHTA, FQGTGA. CDR3 amino acids: CASSPSGGSTDTQYF. Written as DNA, the CDR3 is TGTGCCAGCAGCCCTAGCGGGGGGAGCACAGATACGCAGTATTTT.

This sequence joins TRBV2 and TRBJ2-7; D not certain. Germline V lookup: CDR1 SNHLY, CDR2 FYNNEI. Trimming pared 2 bases from V and 3 bases from J, leaving 5 bases between. The CDR3 sequence is 12 residues long. The CDR3: CASSEQNYEQYF. Written as DNA, the CDR3 is TGTGCCAGCAGTGAACAGAACTACGAGCAGTACTTC.

The V call is TRBV4-3, the J call TRBJ1-1; D gene unclear. The CDR3 is 16 residues long. The germline V gene encodes CDR1 LGHNA and CDR2 YSLEER. The ends were cut back, 0 bases at V and 2 bases at J, with 13 bases in the middle. CDR3 in DNA: TGCGCCAGCAGCCAAGATCGAGGAGGTCCAAACACTGAAGCTTTCTTT. This translates into CASSQDRGGPNTEAFF.

This sequence joins TRBV19 and TRBJ1-2, with D possibly being TRBD1 (6 bases). Germline lookup yields CDR1 LNHDA and CDR2 SQIVND (reference sequence). Trimming shortened V by 5 bases and J by 6 bases, and 22 bases separated the two germline ends. CDR3 size: 16 residues. DNA of the CDR3: TGTGCCAGTAGTCGACGACAGGCGAGCTATCAGGATGGCTACACCTTC. It specifies CASSRRQASYQDGYTF.

The rearrangement links TRBV7-9 to TRBJ2-7; possible D gene TRBD1, 5 bases. With 1 base removed from V and 3 bases from J, the gap between germline ends came to 10 bases. Germline values: CDR1 SEHNR, CDR2 FQNEAQ (reference sequence). The CDR3 is made up of 14 amino acids. The CDR3 is CASSLGFQGYEQYF. The CDR3 bases are TGTGCCAGCAGCTTAGGTTTTCAGGGCTACGAGCAGTACTTC.

V gene TRBV27 combines with J gene TRBJ2-3; 9 nucleotides align to TRBD2. CDR3 length equals 16 residues. After removal of 7 bases from V and 2 bases from J, the junction contained 10 bases not matched to a gene. CDR1 and CDR2 from the germline V gene are MNHEY and SMNVEV (reference sequence). The CDR3: CASKYRTSAYTDTQYF. The CDR3 DNA is TGTGCCAGCAAGTATAGGACTAGCGCCTACACAGATACGCAGTATTTT.

J is TRBJ2-1 and V is TRBV11-3; TRBD2 aligns across 9 bases. The V and J ends lost 3 bases and 6 bases, in that order; junction bases with no gene match: 9. This CDR3 spans 16 amino acids. Germline loops: CDR1 SGHNT, CDR2 YENEEA. CDR3 bases: TGTGCCAGCAGCTTTGGATATAGCGGGAGCTCCAATGAGCAGTTCTTC. Its translation is CASSFGYSGSSNEQFF.

V and J are TRBV18 and TRBJ1-2, with D hard to call. The CDR3 length is 13 residues. Trimming removed 3 bases from V and 1 base from J, with 6 bases in between. In germline, CDR1 is KGHSH, CDR2 LQKENI. This chain's CDR3 is CASSPGRNYGYTF. In DNA form, the CDR3 reads TGTGCCAGCTCACCGGGTCGTAACTATGGCTACACCTTC.

J is TRBJ2-7 and V is TRBV10-3, with TRBD1 matching over 9 bases. From germline, CDR1 is ENHRY and CDR2 SYGVKD. The CDR3 runs 14 residues. After removal of 8 bases from V and 5 bases from J, the junction contained 10 bases not matched to a gene. The CDR3 DNA sequence: TGTGCCATCCGTCCCGGGACAGGGTACGACGAGCAGTACTTC. The encoded protein is CAIRPGTGYDEQYF.

The rearrangement joins TRBV5-1 to TRBJ2-3; D is ambiguous. There are 13 residues in the CDR3. The V and J ends lost 0 bases and 3 bases respectively, with 5 bases between them. Germline V gene sequence: CDR1 SGHRS, CDR2 YFSETQ. The chain's CDR3 is CASSLVVTDTQYF. The CDR3 region has the DNA TGCGCCAGCAGCTTGGTCGTAACAGATACGCAGTATTTT.

The chain employs TRBV5-1 and TRBJ2-1, with TRBD2 matching 11 bases. The CDR3 runs to 18 residues. Germline CDR1 reads SGHRS; CDR2 reads YFSETQ. The V and J ends lost 3 bases and 1 base, in that order; junction bases with no gene match: 9. The CDR3 is CASSSRLAGLGSYNEQFF. CDR3 nucleotide sequence: TGCGCCAGCAGCTCCAGACTAGCGGGATTGGGGTCCTACAATGAGCAGTTCTTC.

This chain links TRBV3-1 (or the pseudogene TRBV3-2) with TRBJ1-2, with D possibly being TRBD1 (6 bases). Germline CDR1 reads LGHDT; CDR2 reads YNNKEL (reference sequence). Between the trimmed V and J ends, which lost 0 bases and 4 bases, there was a span of 12 bases. CDR3 length: 15 amino acids. CDR3 residues: CASSQDQGQGYGYTF. CDR3 sequence (DNA): TGTGCCAGCAGCCAAGATCAGGGGCAGGGCTATGGCTACACCTTC.

The chain carries TRBV12-3 or TRBV12-4 and TRBJ2-2, with D hard to call. The CDR3 is 13 residues long. Trimming took 6 bases from V and 0 from J, leaving 5 bases between them. CDR3 nucleotide sequence: TGTGCCAGCAGACACTCGAACACCGGGGAGCTGTTTTTT. Its translation is CASRHSNTGELFF.